The sequence of this T cell receptor beta chain was determined in a study of OX40 agonist ivuxolimab in advanced cancers. Study context: At approximately 83% male, the cohort had a mean age of around 56 years, ranging from 23 to 79.

Study-wide points: The work left the antigen specificity of expanded peripheral T cells undetermined. Circulating CD4+ and CD8+ T cells showed clonal expansion by week 6 at 0.1 to 3.0 mg/kg.

Some clones are missing from TCRdb's copy, which holds only in-frame ones; the method was immunoSEQ multiplex PCR. This table has 60,000 to 95,000 clones, around 90% appearing once. The count of this clone is one. Its antigen remains unknown. Germline CDR1 reads SGHAT; CDR2 reads FQNNGV. With V trimmed by 1 base and J by 5 bases, 5 bases remained unmatched. The CDR3 covers 15 residues. The material was CD4+ or CD8+ T cells sorted from blood, obtained in a trial of the OX40 agonist ivuxolimab. This clonotype was sampled from an adult with an advanced solid tumor such as melanoma, head and neck, liver or kidney cancer. V usage is TRBV11-2 and J usage is TRBJ2-5, with 9 positions matching TRBD1. CDR3 DNA: TGTGCCAGCAGCTTAGGGGGGACAGGGTTCGAGACCCAGTACTTC. Protein: CASSLGGTGFETQYF.